Given below is one T cell receptor beta chain in context. Antigen unknown. This sample was taken from a study of monozygotic twins with inflammatory bowel disease. Findings of the study overall: No difference in repertoire similarity was seen between concordant and discordant twins, possibly because power was limited.

TCRdb reprocessed the 5' RACE reads, keeping one entry per CDR3 protein, no DNA. The listing records about 160,000 distinct CDR3 sequences. The sample consisted of blood. The receptor was derived from a human donor with ulcerative colitis or Crohn's disease, or a healthy co-twin of an affected twin (not recorded which).

CDR3: CAWSLMGTGVEAFF. The V gene is TRBV30, the J gene TRBJ1-1; TCRdb gives TRBD1 as the D gene, but with no DNA this cannot be confirmed. Germline V gives CDR1 GTSNPN, CDR2 SVGIG (reference sequence). The CDR3 is made up of 14 amino acids.